One T cell receptor beta chain is described in this entry. As yet, its antigen is unknown. The sample belongs to a study of shared clonotypes between healthy human individuals. Study conclusions and caveats: Enrolling few donors narrowed the genetic and exposure-history diversity that was represented. Among non-shared clonotypes, generation probabilities were lower than among those shared by all four donors.

From CD4+ cells came CD45RA+ naive and CD45RA-negative memory subsets. Replicate PCRs from sorted subsets contained around 200 ng DNA, which is roughly 30,000 T cell genomes. Some clones are missing from TCRdb's copy, which holds only in-frame ones; the method was immunoSEQ multiplex PCR. The data contain about 2.4 million clones, 90% to 95% of them seen just once; the ten biggest clones take up 0.36%. Material for sequencing was naive CD4+ T cells from PBMCs. The subset: CD45RA+ positively selected. This receptor was identified in a man between 18 and 35 years old in good health. Some clones in this sample may be carry-over from other donors' samples.

CDR3 in amino acids: CASSVDRDVNIQYF. The CDR3 DNA is TGTGCCAGCAGTGTGGACAGGGACGTAAACATTCAGTACTTC. This rearrangement joins TRBV2 to TRBJ2-4; TRBD1 matches at 8 bases. With V trimmed by 4 bases and J by 6 bases, 5 bases remained unmatched. The CDR3 is made up of 14 amino acids. Germline V gene lookup returns CDR1 SNHLY and CDR2 FYNNEI. The entire variable domain, with the rest obtained from reference TRBV2 and TRBJ2-4, is as follows: EPEVTQTPSHQVTQMGQEVILRCVPISNHLYFYWYRQILGQKVEFLVSFYNNEISEKSEIFDDQFSVERPDGSNFTLKIRSTKLEDSAMYFCASSVDRDVNIQYFGAGTRLSVL.